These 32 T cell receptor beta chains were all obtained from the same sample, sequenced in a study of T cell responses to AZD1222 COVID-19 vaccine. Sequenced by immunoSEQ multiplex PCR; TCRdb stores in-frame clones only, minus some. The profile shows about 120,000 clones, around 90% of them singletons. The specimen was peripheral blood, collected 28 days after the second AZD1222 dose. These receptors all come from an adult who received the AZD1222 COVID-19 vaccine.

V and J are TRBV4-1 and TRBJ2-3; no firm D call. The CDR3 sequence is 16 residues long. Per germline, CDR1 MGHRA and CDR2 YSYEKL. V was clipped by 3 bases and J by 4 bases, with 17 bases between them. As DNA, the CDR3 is TGCGCCAGCAGCCACCGAGAGTTGATCTGGGCAGATACGCAGTATTTT. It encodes CASSHRELIWADTQYF.

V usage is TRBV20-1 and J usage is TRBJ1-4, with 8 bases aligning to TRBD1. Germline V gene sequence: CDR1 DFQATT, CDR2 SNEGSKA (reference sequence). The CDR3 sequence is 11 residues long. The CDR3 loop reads CRTGVNEKLFF. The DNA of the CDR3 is TGCAGGACAGGGGTGAACGAAAAACTGTTTTTT.

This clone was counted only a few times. The CDR3 coding sequence is TGTGCCAGCAGTAGGGACGACTACGAGCAGTACTTC. Its translation is CASSRDDYEQYF. This chain uses TRBV13 with TRBJ2-7; possibly TRBD1 or TRBD2 for D (5 bases each). Germline-derived CDR1 and CDR2 are PRHDT and FYEKMQ (reference sequence). This CDR3 spans 12 amino acids. V was cut by 6 bases and J by 3 bases, with 9 bases left in between.

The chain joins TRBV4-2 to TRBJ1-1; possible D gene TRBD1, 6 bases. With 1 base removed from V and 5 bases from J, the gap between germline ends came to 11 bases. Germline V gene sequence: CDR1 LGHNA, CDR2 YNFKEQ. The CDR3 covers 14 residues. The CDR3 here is CASSQAGGLTEAFF. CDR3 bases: TGTGCCAGCAGCCAAGCCGGGGGCCTGACTGAAGCTTTCTTT.

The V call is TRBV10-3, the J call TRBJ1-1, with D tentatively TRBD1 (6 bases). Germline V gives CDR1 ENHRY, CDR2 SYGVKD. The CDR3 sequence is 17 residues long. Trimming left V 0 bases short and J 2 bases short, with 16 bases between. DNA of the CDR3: TGTGCCATCAGTGAGTCTTGGTATGGGGGCCTCAACACTGAAGCTTTCTTT. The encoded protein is CAISESWYGGLNTEAFF.

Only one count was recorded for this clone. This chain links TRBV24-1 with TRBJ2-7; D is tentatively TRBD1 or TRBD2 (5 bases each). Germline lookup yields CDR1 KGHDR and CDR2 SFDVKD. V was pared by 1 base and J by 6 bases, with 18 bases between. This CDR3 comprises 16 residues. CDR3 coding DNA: TGTGCCACCAGTGATTTACCGGGACGGAGCTCGTCCGAGCAGTACTTC. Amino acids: CATSDLPGRSSSEQYF.

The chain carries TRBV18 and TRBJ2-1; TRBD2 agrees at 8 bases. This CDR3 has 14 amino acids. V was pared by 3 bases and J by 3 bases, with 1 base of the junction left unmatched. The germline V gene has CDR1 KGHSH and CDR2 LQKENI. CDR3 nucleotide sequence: TGTGCCAGCTCACCGGGACTAGTCTACAATGAGCAGTTCTTC. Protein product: CASSPGLVYNEQFF.

The CDR3 loop reads CASPNRGNQPQHF. CDR3 in DNA: TGCGCCTCCCCGAACAGGGGCAATCAGCCCCAGCATTTT. The chain couples TRBV10-1 to TRBJ1-5; a weak D match, TRBD1 (6 bases). The CDR3 has 13 amino acids. Germline CDR1 and CDR2: WNHNN and SYGVQD (reference sequence). V lost 11 bases, J lost 2 bases, and 13 bases lay in between.

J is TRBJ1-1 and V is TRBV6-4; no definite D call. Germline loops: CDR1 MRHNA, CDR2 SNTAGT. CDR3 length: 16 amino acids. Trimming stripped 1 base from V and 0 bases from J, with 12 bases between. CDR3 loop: CASSDWVGEMNTEAFF. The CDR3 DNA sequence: TGTGCCAGCAGTGACTGGGTTGGAGAAATGAACACTGAAGCTTTCTTT.

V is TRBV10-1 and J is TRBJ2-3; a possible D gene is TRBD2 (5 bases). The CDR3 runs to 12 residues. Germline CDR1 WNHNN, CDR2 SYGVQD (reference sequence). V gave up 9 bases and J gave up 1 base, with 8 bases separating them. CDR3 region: CAREAGTDTQYF. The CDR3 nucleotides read TGCGCCAGAGAAGCGGGCACAGATACGCAGTATTTT.

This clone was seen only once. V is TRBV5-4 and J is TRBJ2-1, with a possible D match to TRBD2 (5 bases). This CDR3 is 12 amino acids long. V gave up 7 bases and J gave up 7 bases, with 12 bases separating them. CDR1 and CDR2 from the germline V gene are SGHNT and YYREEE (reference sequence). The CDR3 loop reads CASGGPRNEQFF. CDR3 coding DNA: TGTGCCAGCGGCGGGCCTCGGAATGAGCAGTTCTTC.

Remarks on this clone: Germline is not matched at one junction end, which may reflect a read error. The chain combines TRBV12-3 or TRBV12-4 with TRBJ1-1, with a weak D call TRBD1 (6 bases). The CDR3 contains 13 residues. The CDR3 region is CASQGQPATPQGF. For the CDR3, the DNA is TGTGCCAGCCAAGGACAGCCGGCTACGCCCCAAGGATTT.

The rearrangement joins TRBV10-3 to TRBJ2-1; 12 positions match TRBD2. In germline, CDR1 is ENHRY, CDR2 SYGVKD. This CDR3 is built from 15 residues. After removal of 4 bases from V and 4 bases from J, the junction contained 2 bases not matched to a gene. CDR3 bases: TGTGCCATCAGTGGGACTAGCGGGGAGTACAATGAGCAGTTCTTC. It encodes CAISGTSGEYNEQFF.

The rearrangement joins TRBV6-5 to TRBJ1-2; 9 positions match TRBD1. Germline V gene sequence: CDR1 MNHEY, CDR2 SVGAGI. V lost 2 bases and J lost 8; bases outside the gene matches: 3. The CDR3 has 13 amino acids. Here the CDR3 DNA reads TGTGCCAGCAGTTACGGGACAGGGAGCGGCTACACCTTC. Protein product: CASSYGTGSGYTF.

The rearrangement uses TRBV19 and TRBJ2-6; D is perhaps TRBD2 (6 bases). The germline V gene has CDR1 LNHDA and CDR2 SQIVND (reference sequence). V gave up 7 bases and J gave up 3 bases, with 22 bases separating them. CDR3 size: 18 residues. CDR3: CASTATSRGFGGANVLTF. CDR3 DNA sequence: TGTGCCAGTACCGCCACTAGCCGGGGGTTTGGTGGGGCCAACGTCCTGACTTTC.

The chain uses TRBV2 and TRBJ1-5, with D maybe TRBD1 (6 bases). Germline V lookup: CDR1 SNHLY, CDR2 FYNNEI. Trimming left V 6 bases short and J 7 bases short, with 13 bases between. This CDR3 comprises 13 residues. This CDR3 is CASSGGQEQPQHF. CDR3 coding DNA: TGTGCCAGCAGCGGGGGGCAGGAGCAGCCCCAGCATTTT.

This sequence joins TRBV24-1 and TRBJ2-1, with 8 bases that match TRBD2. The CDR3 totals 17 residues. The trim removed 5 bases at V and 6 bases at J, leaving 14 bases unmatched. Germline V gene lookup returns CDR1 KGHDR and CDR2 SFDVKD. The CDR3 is CATSVSIGRVSTNEQFF. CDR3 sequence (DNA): TGTGCCACCAGTGTTAGTATCGGGAGGGTCTCAACCAATGAGCAGTTCTTC.

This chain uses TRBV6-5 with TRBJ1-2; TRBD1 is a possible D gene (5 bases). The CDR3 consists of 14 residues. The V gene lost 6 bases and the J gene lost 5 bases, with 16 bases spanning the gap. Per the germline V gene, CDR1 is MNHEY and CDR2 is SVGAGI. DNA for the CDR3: TGTGCCAGCAGCCCCAGGGTCCGGGAATATGGCTACACCTTC. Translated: CASSPRVREYGYTF.

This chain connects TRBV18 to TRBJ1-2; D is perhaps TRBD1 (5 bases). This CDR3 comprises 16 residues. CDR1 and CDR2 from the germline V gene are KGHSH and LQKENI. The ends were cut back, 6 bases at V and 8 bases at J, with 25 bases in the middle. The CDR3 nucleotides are TGTGCCAGCTCTCGACAGAGTGGGGCCCAGGAGAGAGGCTACACCTTC. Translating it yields CASSRQSGAQERGYTF.

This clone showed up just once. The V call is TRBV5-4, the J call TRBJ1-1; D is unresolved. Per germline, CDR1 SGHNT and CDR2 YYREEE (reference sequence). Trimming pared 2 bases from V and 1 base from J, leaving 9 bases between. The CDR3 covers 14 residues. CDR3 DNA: TGTGCCAGCAGCTTTGGAAAAGGGAACACTGAAGCTTTCTTT. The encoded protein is CASSFGKGNTEAFF.

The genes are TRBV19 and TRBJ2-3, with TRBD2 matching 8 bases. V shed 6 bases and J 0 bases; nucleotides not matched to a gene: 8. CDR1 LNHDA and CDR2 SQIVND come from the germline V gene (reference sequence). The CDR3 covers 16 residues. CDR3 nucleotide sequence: TGTGCCAGTAGACATCCGGGGGGGCCGAGCACAGATACGCAGTATTTT. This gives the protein CASRHPGGPSTDTQYF.

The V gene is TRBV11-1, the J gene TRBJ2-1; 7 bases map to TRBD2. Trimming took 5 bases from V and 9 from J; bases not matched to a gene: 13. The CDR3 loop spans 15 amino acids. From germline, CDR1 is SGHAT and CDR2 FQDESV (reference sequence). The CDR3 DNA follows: TGTGCCAGCAGCCCAGGACTAGAATCATGGGGTGAGCAGTTCTTC. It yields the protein CASSPGLESWGEQFF.

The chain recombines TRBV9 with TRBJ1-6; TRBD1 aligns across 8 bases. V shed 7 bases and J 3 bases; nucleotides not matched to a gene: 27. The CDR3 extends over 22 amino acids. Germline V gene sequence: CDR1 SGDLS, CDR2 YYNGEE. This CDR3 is CASGRIWACVGTGDFYNSPLHF. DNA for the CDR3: TGTGCCAGCGGACGTATCTGGGCGTGCGTAGGGACAGGAGATTTCTATAATTCACCCCTCCACTTT. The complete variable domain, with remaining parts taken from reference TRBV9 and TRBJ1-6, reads DSGVTQTPKHLITATGQRVTLRCSPRSGDLSVYWYQQSLDQGLQFLIQYYNGEERAKGNILERFSAQQFPDLHSELNLSSLELGDSALYFCASGRIWACVGTGDFYNSPLHFGNGTRLTVT.

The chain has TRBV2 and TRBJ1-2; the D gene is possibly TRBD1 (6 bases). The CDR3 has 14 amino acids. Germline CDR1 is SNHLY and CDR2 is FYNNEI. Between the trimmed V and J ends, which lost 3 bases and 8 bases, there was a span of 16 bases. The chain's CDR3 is CASSDHRVVSGYTF. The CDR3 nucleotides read TGTGCCAGCAGTGACCACAGGGTAGTGAGCGGCTACACCTTC.

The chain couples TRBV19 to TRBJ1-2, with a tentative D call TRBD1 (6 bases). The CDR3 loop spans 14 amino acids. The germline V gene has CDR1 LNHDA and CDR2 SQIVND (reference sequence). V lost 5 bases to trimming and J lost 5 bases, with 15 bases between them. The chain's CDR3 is CASSPTGTPYGYTF. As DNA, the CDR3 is TGTGCCAGTAGTCCAACCGGGACACCTTATGGCTACACCTTC.

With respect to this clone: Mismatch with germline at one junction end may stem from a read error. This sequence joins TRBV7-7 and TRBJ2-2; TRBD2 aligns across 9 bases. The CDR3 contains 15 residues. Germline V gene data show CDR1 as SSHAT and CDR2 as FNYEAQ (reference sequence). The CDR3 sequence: CASSTTSGFTGELFF. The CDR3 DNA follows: TGTGCTAGCAGCACCACTAGCGGGTTCACCGGGGAGCTGTTTTTT.

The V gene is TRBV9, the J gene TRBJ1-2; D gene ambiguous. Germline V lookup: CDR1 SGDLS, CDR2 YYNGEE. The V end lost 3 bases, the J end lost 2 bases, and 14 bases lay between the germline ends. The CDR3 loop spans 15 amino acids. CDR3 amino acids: CASSAYRVGNYGYTF. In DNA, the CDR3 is TGTGCCAGCAGCGCGTATAGGGTAGGGAACTATGGCTACACCTTC.

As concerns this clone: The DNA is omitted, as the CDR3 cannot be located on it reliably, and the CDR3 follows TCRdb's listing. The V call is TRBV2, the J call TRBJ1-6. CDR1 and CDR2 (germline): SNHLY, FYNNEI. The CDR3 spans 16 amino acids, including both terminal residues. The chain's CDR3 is CASSVAVAAHNSPLHF.

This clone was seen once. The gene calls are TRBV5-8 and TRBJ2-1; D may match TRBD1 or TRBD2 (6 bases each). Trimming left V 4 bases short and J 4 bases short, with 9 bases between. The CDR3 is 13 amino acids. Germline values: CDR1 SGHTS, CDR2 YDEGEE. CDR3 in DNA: TGTGCCAGCAGCCGGGGGCCGTACAATGAGCAGTTCTTC. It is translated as CASSRGPYNEQFF.

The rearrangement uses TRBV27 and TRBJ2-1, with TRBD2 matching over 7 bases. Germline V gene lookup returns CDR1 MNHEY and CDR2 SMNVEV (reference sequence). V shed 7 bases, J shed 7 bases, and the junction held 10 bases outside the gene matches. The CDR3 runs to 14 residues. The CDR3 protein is CASTPGGVGNEQFF. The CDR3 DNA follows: TGTGCCAGCACCCCGGGGGGAGTAGGGAATGAGCAGTTCTTC.

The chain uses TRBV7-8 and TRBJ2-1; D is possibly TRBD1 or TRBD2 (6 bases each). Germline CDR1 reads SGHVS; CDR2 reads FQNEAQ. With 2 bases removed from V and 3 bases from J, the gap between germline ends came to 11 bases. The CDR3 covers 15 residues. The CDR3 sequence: CASSLSGGYYNEQFF. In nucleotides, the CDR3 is TGTGCCAGCAGCTTATCCGGGGGCTACTACAATGAGCAGTTCTTC.

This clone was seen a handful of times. CDR3 amino acids: CASSQGVGLFSGNTIYF. The CDR3 nucleotides read TGTGCCAGCAGCCAAGGCGTCGGATTATTCTCTGGAAACACCATATATTTT. The rearrangement uses TRBV3-1 (or the pseudogene TRBV3-2) and TRBJ1-3, with D unclear. Germline CDR1 LGHDT, CDR2 YNNKEL (reference sequence). The length of the CDR3 is 17 residues. Trimming pared 1 base from V and 0 bases from J, leaving 13 bases between.